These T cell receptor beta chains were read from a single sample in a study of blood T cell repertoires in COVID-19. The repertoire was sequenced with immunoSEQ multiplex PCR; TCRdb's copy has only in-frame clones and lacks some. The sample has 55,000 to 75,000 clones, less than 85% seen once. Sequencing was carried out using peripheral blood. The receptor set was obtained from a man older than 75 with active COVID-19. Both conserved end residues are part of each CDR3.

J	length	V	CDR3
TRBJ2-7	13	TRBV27	CASSLPGAYEQYF
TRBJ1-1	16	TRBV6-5	CASSYSIGGSQTEAFF
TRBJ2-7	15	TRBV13	CASSFRGLGFYEQYF
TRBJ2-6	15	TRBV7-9	CASTTTNPGANVLTF
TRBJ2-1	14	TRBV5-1	CASSGLVGDNEQFF
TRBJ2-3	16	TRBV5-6	CASSLLGEPSTDTQYF
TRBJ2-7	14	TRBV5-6	CASSRDRWGYEQYF
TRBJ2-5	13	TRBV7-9	CASRKQGQETQYF
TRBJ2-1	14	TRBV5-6	CASSSEQGAYEQFF
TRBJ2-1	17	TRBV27	CASTDTHRQVSYNEQFF
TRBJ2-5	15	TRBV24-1	CATGTGTGEGETQYF
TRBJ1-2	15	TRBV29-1	CSASIGTGVNYGYTF
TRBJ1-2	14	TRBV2	CASSDGRGYYGYTF
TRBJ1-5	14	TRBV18	CASSPMTVNQPQHF
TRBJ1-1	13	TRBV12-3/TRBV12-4	CASSSYLNTEAFF
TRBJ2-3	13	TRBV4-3	CASSQVHTDTQYF
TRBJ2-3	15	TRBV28	CASSLTGTGTNTQYF
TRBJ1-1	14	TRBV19	CASVPGQGNTEAFF
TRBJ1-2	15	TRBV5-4	CASSFNRDSPYGYTF
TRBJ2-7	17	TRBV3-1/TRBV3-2	CASSQESMAGLPTMTSF
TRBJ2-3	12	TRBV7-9	CASSPDTDTQYF
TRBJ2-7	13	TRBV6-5	CASRGTSGYEQYF
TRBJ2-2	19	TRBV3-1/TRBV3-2	CASNRMTGCYSFTTGELFF
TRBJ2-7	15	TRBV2	CASSVKREVSYEQYF
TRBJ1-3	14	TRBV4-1	CASSQTRTGNTIYF
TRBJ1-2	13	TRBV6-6	CASRSTDNYGYTF
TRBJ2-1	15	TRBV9	CASSDGALLSNEQFF
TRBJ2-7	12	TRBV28	CASSRTGYEQYF
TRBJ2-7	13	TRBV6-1	CASSESVSYEQYF
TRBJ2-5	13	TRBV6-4	CASSRDRKETQYF
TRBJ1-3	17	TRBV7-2	CASSLAFSGYAGNTIYF
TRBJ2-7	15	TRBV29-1	CSVTSGSADSYEQYF
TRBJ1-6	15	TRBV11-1	CASSFLTGYNSPLHF
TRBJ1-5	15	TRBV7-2	CASSQGTGRNQPQHF
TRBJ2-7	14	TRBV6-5	CASSYPGREYEQYF
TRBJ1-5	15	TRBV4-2	CASEQDKYSNQPQHF
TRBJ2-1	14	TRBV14	CASSHLAGAGEQFF